The rows below give T cell receptor beta chains drawn from one sample of a study of OX40 agonist ivuxolimab in advanced cancers. Assay: immunoSEQ multiplex PCR; the TCRdb copy retains only in-frame clones and omits some. The sample carries tens of thousands of clones, 85% to 90% recorded once. The input for sequencing was CD4+ or CD8+ T cells sorted from blood, taken in a trial of the OX40 agonist ivuxolimab. These receptors were collected from an adult with an advanced solid tumor such as melanoma, head and neck, liver or kidney cancer. Each CDR3 is given with its conserved first and last residue. D genes are given only for firm matches. A clone size is listed for some rows: how often the clone was seen (once, few, many), or a class if it is expanded.

D,J,V,size,CDR3,DNA
-,TRBJ1-5,TRBV7-9,-,CASSLGNQPQHF,TGTGCCAGCAGCTTAGGGAATCAGCCCCAGCATTTT
-,TRBJ2-5,TRBV6-5,-,CASSHGPQETQYF,TGTGCCAGCAGCCACGGGCCTCAAGAGACCCAGTACTTC
-,TRBJ1-1,TRBV5-1,-,CASSLGTGLTEAFF,TGCGCCAGCAGCCTTGGAACAGGGTTGACTGAAGCTTTCTTT
TRBD2,TRBJ2-1,TRBV11-2,-,CASSPTSDNEQFF,TGTGCCAGCAGCCCTACTAGCGATAATGAGCAGTTCTTC
-,TRBJ2-7,TRBV27,-,CASSLNALTYEQYF,TGTGCCAGCAGTTTGAATGCCCTAACCTACGAGCAGTACTTC
-,TRBJ1-3,TRBV7-9,-,CASSGAGTSGNTIYF,TGTGCCAGCAGCGGAGCCGGGACATCTGGAAACACCATATATTTT
TRBD2,TRBJ2-1,TRBV28,-,CASSQPSGRAFSEQFF,TGCGCCAGCAGTCAACCTAGCGGGAGGGCTTTCAGTGAGCAGTTCTTC
-,TRBJ2-7,TRBV27,-,CASSLGHLREQYF,TGTGCCAGCAGTTTGGGACATTTACGCGAGCAGTACTTC
-,TRBJ1-2,TRBV30,-,CAWSGSNYGYTF,TGTGCCTGGAGTGGGTCTAACTATGGCTACACCTTC
TRBD1,TRBJ2-5,TRBV7-9,-,CASSSPGQGPQTQYF,TGTGCCAGCAGCTCCCCGGGACAGGGGCCCCAGACCCAGTACTTC
-,TRBJ2-7,TRBV2,-,CASSDQGLGLHEQYF,TGTGCCAGCAGTGACCAGGGTTTGGGTCTCCACGAGCAGTACTTC
-,TRBJ2-7,TRBV30,-,CAWCPGSRYEQYF,TGTGCCTGGTGCCCCGGGTCTCGCTACGAGCAGTACTTC
-,TRBJ1-4,TRBV7-9,-,CATKGVREKLFF,TGTGCCACCAAGGGGGTGAGGGAAAAACTGTTTTTT
TRBD1,TRBJ2-7,TRBV6-1,-,CASSQDRGFIYEQYF,TGTGCCAGCAGCCAGGACAGGGGCTTTATCTACGAGCAGTACTTC
-,TRBJ2-7,TRBV27,-,CASSRWGYGGYEQYF,TGTGCCAGCAGCAGGTGGGGGTACGGGGGCTACGAGCAGTACTTC
-,TRBJ1-2,TRBV2,-,CASSSKPGTTNYGYTF,TGTGCCAGCAGCTCCAAACCAGGGACTACTAACTATGGCTACACCTTC
-,TRBJ1-4,TRBV9,-,CASSVGRTNEKLFF,TGTGCCAGCAGCGTAGGGAGGACTAATGAAAAACTGTTTTTT
TRBD2,TRBJ2-1,TRBV10-2,-,CASTRTSSYNEQFF,TGCGCCAGCACCCGGACTAGCTCCTACAATGAGCAGTTCTTC
-,TRBJ2-3,TRBV27,-,CASSPGFRTDTQYF,TGTGCCAGCAGCCCCGGATTTCGCACAGATACGCAGTATTTT
-,TRBJ2-2,TRBV27,-,CASSSRDGPTGELFF,TGTGCCAGCAGCTCTCGGGACGGACCCACCGGGGAGCTGTTTTTT
-,TRBJ1-1,TRBV4-1,-,CASSQETPLRKNTEAFF,TGCGCCAGCAGCCAAGAAACCCCCTTACGGAAGAACACTGAAGCTTTCTTT
TRBD2,TRBJ2-1,TRBV6-5,-,CASRAVAGAGNEQFF,TGTGCCAGCAGGGCGGTAGCGGGAGCGGGAAATGAGCAGTTCTTC
TRBD2,TRBJ2-7,TRBV5-4,-,CASSPLAGGYEQYF,TGTGCCAGCAGTCCACTAGCGGGGGGATACGAGCAGTACTTC
-,TRBJ2-5,TRBV5-8,-,CASVGWRVQETQYF,TGTGCCAGCGTAGGGTGGAGGGTACAAGAGACCCAGTACTTC
TRBD2,TRBJ2-7,TRBV2,-,CASSEGAGTSGPYEQYF,TGTGCCAGCAGTGAAGGGGCCGGGACTAGCGGACCCTACGAGCAGTACTTC
-,TRBJ1-3,TRBV6-5,-,CASSYGDVSSGNTIYF,TGTGCCAGCAGTTACGGGGACGTCAGCTCTGGAAACACCATATATTTT
-,TRBJ1-2,TRBV9,-,CASSVAGNRVYTF,TGTGCCAGCAGCGTAGCAGGAAATCGTGTCTACACCTTC
TRBD1,TRBJ1-1,TRBV10-3,-,CAIRDPGQGLEAFF,TGTGCCATCAGGGATCCCGGACAGGGACTTGAAGCTTTCTTT
-,TRBJ1-5,TRBV19,-,CAAGGLSNQPQHF,TGTGCCGCGGGGGGCTTAAGCAATCAGCCCCAGCATTTT
-,TRBJ1-2,TRBV13,-,CASSTGIYGYTF,TGTGCCAGCAGCACCGGGATCTATGGCTACACCTTC
-,TRBJ2-5,TRBV2,-,CASFDWGEETQYF,TGTGCCAGCTTCGATTGGGGGGAAGAGACCCAGTACTTC
TRBD1,TRBJ2-1,TRBV7-3,-,CASSTRDRGALEEQFF,TGTGCCAGCAGCACTCGGGACAGAGGGGCGCTTGAGGAGCAGTTCTTC
-,TRBJ1-2,TRBV7-9,-,CASSFTTAPREGYTF,TGTGCCAGCAGCTTCACAACCGCGCCCCGAGAGGGCTACACCTTC
TRBD2,TRBJ2-5,TRBV23-1,-,CASSLGTSGNKETQYF,TGCGCCAGCAGTCTTGGGACTAGCGGAAATAAAGAGACCCAGTACTTC
TRBD2,TRBJ2-7,TRBV7-9,-,CASSPSGSYEQYF,TGTGCCAGCAGCCCTAGCGGGAGCTACGAGCAGTACTTC
-,TRBJ2-7,TRBV11-2,few,CASSLDPAAYEQYF,TGTGCCAGCAGCTTAGATCCCGCAGCTTACGAGCAGTACTTC
TRBD1,TRBJ1-6,TRBV6-5,-,CASSYRQGRSPLHF,TGTGCCAGCAGTTACAGACAGGGAAGGTCACCCCTCCACTTT